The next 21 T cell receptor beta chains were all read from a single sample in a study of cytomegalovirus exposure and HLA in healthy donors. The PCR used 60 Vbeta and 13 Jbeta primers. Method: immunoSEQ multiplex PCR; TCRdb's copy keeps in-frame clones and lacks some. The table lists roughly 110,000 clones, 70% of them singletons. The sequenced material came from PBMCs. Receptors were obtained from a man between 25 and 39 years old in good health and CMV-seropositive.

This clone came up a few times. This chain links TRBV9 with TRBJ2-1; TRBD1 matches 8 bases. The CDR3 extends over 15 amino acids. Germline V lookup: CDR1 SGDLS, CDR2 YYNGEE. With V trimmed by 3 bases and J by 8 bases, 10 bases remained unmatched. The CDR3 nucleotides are TGTGCCAGCAGCGCTTCGGGACAGGCCATCCATGAGCAGTTCTTC. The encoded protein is CASSASGQAIHEQFF. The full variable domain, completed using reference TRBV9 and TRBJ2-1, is DSGVTQTPKHLITATGQRVTLRCSPRSGDLSVYWYQQSLDQGLQFLIQYYNGEERAKGNILERFSAQQFPDLHSELNLSSLELGDSALYFCASSASGQAIHEQFFGPGTRLTVL.

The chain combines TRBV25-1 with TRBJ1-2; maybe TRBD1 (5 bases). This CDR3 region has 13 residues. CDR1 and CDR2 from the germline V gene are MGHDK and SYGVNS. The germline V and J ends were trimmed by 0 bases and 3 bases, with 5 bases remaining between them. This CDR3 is CASSEYRDYGYTF. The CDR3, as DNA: TGTGCCAGCAGTGAATACAGGGACTATGGCTACACCTTC.

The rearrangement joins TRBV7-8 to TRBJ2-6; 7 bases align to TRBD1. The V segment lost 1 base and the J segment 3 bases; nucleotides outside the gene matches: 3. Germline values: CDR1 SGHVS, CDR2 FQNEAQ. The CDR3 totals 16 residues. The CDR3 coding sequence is TGTGCCAGCAGCTTAGGAGGGACAGTTGGGGCCAACGTCCTGACTTTC. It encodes CASSLGGTVGANVLTF.

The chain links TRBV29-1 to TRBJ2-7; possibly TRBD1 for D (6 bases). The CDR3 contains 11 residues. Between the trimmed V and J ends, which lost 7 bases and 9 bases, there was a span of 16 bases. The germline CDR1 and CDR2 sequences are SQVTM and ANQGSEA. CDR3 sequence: CSAKTGRMQYF. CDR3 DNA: TGCAGCGCCAAAACAGGGCGAATGCAGTACTTC.

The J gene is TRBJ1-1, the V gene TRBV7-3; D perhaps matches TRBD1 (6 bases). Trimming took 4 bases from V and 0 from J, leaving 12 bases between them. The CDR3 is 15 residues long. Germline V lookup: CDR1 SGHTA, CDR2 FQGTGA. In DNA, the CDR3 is TGTGCCAGCAGCTCCCAGGGGAGCATGAACACTGAAGCTTTCTTT. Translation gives CASSSQGSMNTEAFF.

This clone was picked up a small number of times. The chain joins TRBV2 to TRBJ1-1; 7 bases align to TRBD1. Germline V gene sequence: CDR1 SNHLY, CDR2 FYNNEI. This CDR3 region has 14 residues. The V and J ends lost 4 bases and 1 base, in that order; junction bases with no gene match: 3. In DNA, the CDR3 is TGTGCCAGCAGTGTAAACAGGGGGAACACTGAAGCTTTCTTT. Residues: CASSVNRGNTEAFF. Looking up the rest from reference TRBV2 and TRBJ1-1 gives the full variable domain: EPEVTQTPSHQVTQMGQEVILRCVPISNHLYFYWYRQILGQKVEFLVSFYNNEISEKSEIFDDQFSVERPDGSNFTLKIRSTKLEDSAMYFCASSVNRGNTEAFFGQGTRLTVV.

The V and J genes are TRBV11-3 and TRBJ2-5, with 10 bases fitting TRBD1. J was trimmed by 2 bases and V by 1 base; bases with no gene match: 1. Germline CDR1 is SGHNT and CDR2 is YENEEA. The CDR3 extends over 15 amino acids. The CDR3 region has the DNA TGTGCCAGCAGCTTAGGGGACAGGGGTCAAGAGACCCAGTACTTC. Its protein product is CASSLGDRGQETQYF. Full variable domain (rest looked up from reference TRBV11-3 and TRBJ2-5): EAGVVQSPRYKIIEKKQPVAFWCNPISGHNTLYWYLQNLGQGPELLIRYENEEAVDDSQLPKDRFSAERLKGVDSTLKIQPAELGDSAVYLCASSLGDRGQETQYFGPGTRLLVL.

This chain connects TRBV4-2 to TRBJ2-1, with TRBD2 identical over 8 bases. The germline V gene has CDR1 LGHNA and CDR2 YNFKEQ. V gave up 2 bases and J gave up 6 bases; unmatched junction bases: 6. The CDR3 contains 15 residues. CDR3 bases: TGTGCCAGCAGCCAATCGGGAGGGCCTAGCAATGAGCAGTTCTTC. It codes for CASSQSGGPSNEQFF.

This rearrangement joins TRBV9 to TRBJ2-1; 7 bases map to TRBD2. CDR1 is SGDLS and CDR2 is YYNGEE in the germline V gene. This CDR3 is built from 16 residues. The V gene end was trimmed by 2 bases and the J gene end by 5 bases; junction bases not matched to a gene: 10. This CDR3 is CASSVTPGTTNNEQFF. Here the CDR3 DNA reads TGTGCCAGCAGCGTGACCCCGGGGACTACTAACAATGAGCAGTTCTTC.

CDR3 nucleotides: TGTGCCAGCAGTTATAGACTAGCGGGGGGAAATGAGCAGTTCTTC. Translating it yields CASSYRLAGGNEQFF. The chain employs TRBV6-5 and TRBJ2-1; TRBD2 aligns across 13 bases. This CDR3 is built from 15 residues. Germline trimming cut 3 bases from V and 7 bases from J; bases unmatched to any gene: 3. The germline V gene has CDR1 MNHEY and CDR2 SVGAGI.

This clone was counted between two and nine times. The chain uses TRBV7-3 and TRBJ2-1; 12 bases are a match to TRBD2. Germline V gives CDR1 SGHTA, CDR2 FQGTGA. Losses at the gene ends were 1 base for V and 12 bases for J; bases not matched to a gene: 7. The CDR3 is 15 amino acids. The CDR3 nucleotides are TGTGCCAGCAGCTTAATGCTAGCGGGAGGGCCTGGGCAGTTCTTC. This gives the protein CASSLMLAGGPGQFF.

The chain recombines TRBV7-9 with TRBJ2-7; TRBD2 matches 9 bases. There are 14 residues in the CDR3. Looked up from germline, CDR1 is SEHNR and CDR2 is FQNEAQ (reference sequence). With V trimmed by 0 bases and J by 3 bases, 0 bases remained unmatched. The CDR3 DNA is TGTGCCAGCAGCTTAGCTAGCGGGGGCTACGAGCAGTACTTC. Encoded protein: CASSLASGGYEQYF.

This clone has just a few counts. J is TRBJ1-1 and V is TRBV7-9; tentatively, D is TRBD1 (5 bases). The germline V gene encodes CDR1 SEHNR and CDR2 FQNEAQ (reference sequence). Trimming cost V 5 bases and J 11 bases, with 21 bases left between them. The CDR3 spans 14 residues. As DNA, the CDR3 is TGTGCCAGCAGCCCCCGCCGGGGGTGGGGGTGGGCTTTCTTT. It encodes CASSPRRGWGWAFF. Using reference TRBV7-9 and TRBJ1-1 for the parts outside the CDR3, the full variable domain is DTGVSQNPRHKITKRGQNVTFRCDPISEHNRLYWYRQTLGQGPEFLTYFQNEAQLEKSRLLSDRFSAERPKGSFSTLEIQRTEQGDSAMYLCASSPRRGWGWAFFGQGTRLTVV.

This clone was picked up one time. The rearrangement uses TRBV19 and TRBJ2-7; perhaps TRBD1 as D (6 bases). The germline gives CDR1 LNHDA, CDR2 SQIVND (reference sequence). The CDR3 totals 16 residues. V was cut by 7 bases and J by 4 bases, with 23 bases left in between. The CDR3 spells CASIPEADRAKYEQYF. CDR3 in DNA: TGTGCCAGTATCCCCGAGGCGGACAGAGCTAAATACGAGCAGTACTTC. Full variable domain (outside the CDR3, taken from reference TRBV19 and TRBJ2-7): DGGITQSPKYLFRKEGQNVTLSCEQNLNHDAMYWYRQDPGQGLRLIYYSQIVNDFQKGDIAEGYSVSREKKESFPLTVTSAQKNPTAFYLCASIPEADRAKYEQYFGPGTRLTVT.

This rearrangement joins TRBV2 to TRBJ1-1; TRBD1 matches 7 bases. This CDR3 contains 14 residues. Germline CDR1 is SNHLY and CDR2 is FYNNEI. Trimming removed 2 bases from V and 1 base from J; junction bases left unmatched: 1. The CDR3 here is CASSETGANTEAFF. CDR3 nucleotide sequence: TGTGCCAGCAGTGAAACAGGGGCGAACACTGAAGCTTTCTTT.

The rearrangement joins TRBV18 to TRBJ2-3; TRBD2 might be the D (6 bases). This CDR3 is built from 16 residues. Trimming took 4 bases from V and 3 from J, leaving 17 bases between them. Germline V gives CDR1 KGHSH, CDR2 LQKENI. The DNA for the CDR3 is TGTGCCAGCTCACACACCGGGGGAGAAGGGACAGATACGCAGTATTTT. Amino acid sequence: CASSHTGGEGTDTQYF.

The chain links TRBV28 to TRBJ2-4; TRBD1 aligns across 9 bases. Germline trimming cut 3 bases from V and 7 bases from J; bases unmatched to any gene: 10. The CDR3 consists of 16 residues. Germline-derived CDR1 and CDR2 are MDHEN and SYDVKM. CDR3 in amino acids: CASSLAPGQGFNIQYF. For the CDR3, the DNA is TGTGCCAGCAGTTTGGCCCCGGGACAGGGCTTTAACATTCAGTACTTC.

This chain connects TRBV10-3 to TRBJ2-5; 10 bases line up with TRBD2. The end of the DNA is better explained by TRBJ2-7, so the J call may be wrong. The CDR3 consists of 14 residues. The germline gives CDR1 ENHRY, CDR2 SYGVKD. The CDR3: CAISDLAGVSEQYF. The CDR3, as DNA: TGTGCCATCAGTGATCTAGCGGGGGTCTCCGAGCAGTACTTC.

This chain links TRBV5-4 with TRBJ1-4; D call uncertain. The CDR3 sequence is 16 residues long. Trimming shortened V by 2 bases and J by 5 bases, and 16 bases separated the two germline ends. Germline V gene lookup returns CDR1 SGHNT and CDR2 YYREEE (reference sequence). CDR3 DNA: TGTGCCAGCAGCTTAGCGGGCCTCAAAGGAAATGAAAAACTGTTTTTT. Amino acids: CASSLAGLKGNEKLFF.

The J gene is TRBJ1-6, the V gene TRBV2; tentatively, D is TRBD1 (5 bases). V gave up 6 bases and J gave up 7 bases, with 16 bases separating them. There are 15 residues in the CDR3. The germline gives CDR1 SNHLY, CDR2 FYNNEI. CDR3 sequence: CASSPRQGSNSPLHF. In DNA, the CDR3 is TGTGCCAGCAGCCCGAGGCAGGGTAGCAATTCACCCCTCCACTTT.

As DNA, the CDR3 is TGCAGCGTCGAGGGTACCTACGAGCAGTACGTC. Translating it yields CSVEGTYEQYV. The chain has TRBV29-1 and TRBJ2-7, with a tentative D call TRBD2 (5 bases). V was shortened by 6 bases and J by 2 bases, with 8 bases between the two germline ends. The germline V gene has CDR1 SQVTM and CDR2 ANQGSEA. The CDR3 totals 11 residues.